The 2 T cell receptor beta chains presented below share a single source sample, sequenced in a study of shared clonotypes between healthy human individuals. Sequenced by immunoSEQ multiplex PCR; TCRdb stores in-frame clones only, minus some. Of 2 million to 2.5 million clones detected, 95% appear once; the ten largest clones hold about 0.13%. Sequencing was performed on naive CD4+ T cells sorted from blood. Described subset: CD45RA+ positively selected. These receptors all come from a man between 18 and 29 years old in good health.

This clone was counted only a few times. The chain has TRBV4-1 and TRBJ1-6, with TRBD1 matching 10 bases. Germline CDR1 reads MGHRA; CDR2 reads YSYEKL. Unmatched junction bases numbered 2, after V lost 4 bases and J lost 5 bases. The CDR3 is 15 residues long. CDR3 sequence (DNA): TGCGCCAGCAGCCTGGGGACAGGGGATAATTCACCCCTCCACTTT. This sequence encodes CASSLGTGDNSPLHF.

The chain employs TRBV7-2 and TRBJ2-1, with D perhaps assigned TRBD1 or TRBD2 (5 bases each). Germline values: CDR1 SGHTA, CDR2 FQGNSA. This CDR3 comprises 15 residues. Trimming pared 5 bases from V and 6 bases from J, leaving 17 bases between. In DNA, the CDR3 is TGTGCCAGCAGCCTAGGGACCAGCCGTGGCAATGAGCAGTTCTTC. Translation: CASSLGTSRGNEQFF.